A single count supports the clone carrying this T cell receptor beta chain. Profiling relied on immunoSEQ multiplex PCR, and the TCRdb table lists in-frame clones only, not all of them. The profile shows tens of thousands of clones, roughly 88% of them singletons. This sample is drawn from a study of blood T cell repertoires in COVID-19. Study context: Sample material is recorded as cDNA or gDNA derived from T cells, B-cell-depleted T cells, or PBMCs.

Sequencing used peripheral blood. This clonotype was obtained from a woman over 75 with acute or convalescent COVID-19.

This chain's CDR3 is CASSPRRDSMNTEAFF. The CDR3 DNA reads TGTGCCAGCAGTCCCCGCCGGGACAGCATGAACACTGAAGCTTTCTTT. The chain couples TRBV27 to TRBJ1-1; 7 nucleotides line up with TRBD1. J gave up 0 bases and V 5 bases, and 9 bases lay outside the gene matches. Germline V gives CDR1 MNHEY, CDR2 SMNVEV (reference sequence). CDR3 length: 16 residues.